The 21 T cell receptor beta chains below come from one sample, sequenced in a study of blood T cell repertoires in COVID-19. Sequencing used immunoSEQ multiplex PCR; TCRdb keeps in-frame clones, though not all of them. The sample includes fewer than 85,000 clones, approximately 85% of them seen just once. Sequenced: peripheral blood. Receptor source: a man of 80 years or more with acute or convalescent COVID-19.

The count of this clone is one. The rearrangement uses TRBV2 and TRBJ2-6, with TRBD1 matching over 10 bases. The CDR3 contains 17 residues. Germline V gives CDR1 SNHLY, CDR2 FYNNEI. With 7 bases clipped from V and 4 bases from J, the junction kept 10 bases outside the gene matches. The DNA of the CDR3 is TGTGCCAGCATTCCGGGACAGGGGACTCCCGGGGCCAACGTCCTGACTTTC. Translation gives CASIPGQGTPGANVLTF.

The rearrangement links TRBV5-6 to TRBJ2-5; TRBD1 agrees at 9 bases. J lost 4 bases, V lost 0 bases, and 4 bases had no gene match. The CDR3 has 15 residues. Germline CDR1 is SGHDT and CDR2 is YYEEEE. CDR3 nucleotides: TGTGCCAGCAGCTTGGCCACAGGGGGCTTAGAGACCCAGTACTTC. Encoded protein: CASSLATGGLETQYF.

The V and J genes are TRBV6-5 and TRBJ2-3; D remains unclear. V was trimmed by 0 bases and J by 2 bases, leaving 6 bases between them. The CDR3 loop spans 14 amino acids. Germline V lookup: CDR1 MNHEY, CDR2 SVGAGI. CDR3 loop: CASSYSQVTDTQYF. The CDR3 coding sequence is TGTGCCAGCAGTTACTCGCAGGTCACAGATACGCAGTATTTT.

The rearrangement links TRBV4-3 to TRBJ2-3; 7 bases align to TRBD2. Trimming at V came to 1 base and at J to 4 bases, leaving 11 bases not matched to a gene. The CDR3 length is 17 residues. CDR1 is LGHNA, CDR2 YSLEER, per germline. CDR3 in amino acids: CASSQATGGGASDTQYF. CDR3 nucleotide sequence: TGCGCCAGCAGCCAAGCCACCGGCGGGGGAGCTTCAGATACGCAGTATTTT.

This chain connects TRBV7-2 to TRBJ1-1, with TRBD1 matching 7 bases. With 5 bases clipped from V and 3 bases from J, the junction kept 9 bases outside the gene matches. This CDR3 has 15 residues. Looked up from germline, CDR1 is SGHTA and CDR2 is FQGNSA. The CDR3: CASSQTTGAYTEAFF. The CDR3 region has the DNA TGTGCCAGCAGCCAAACTACAGGGGCCTACACTGAAGCTTTCTTT.

The genes are TRBV5-4 and TRBJ2-1, with D possibly being TRBD2 (6 bases). Deletions cut 7 bases from V and 0 bases from J, with 17 bases between. Germline values: CDR1 SGHNT, CDR2 YYREEE (reference sequence). This CDR3 spans 16 amino acids. CDR3 sequence (DNA): TGTGCCAGCCAGCTTGCGGGGTCCTACTCCTACAATGAGCAGTTCTTC. Protein product: CASQLAGSYSYNEQFF. Full variable domain (missing parts from reference TRBV5-4 and TRBJ2-1): ETGVTQSPTHLIKTRGQQVTLRCSSQSGHNTVSWYQQALGQGPQFIFQYYREEENGRGNFPPRFSGLQFPNYSSELNVNALELDDSALYLCASQLAGSYSYNEQFFGPGTRLTVL.

The rearrangement joins TRBV7-2 to TRBJ2-1; no firm D call. Germline V CDR1 and CDR2: SGHTA, FQGNSA. Trimming took off 3 bases at V and 0 bases at J, with 12 bases between the two ends. The CDR3 extends over 16 amino acids. This chain's CDR3 is CASSFGVPSSYNEQFF. The CDR3 DNA is TGTGCCAGCAGCTTTGGTGTCCCCAGCTCCTACAATGAGCAGTTCTTC.

This chain joins TRBV4-1 and TRBJ1-1, with D perhaps TRBD1 (5 bases). The germline V gene has CDR1 MGHRA and CDR2 YSYEKL. This CDR3 is built from 17 residues. Trimming pared 0 bases from V and 6 bases from J, leaving 20 bases between. The CDR3 loop reads CASSQDKLAGRKAEAFF. As DNA, the CDR3 is TGCGCCAGCAGCCAAGATAAGCTGGCAGGGCGGAAGGCTGAAGCTTTCTTT.

Only a few counts were recorded for this clone. The chain uses TRBV20-1 and TRBJ2-7, with TRBD2 as a possible D gene (6 bases). V lost 6 bases, J lost 3 bases, and 9 bases lay in between. The germline gives CDR1 DFQATT, CDR2 SNEGSKA (reference sequence). This CDR3 is built from 11 residues. The CDR3 reads CSAAGNYEQYF. CDR3 nucleotide sequence: TGCAGTGCGGCGGGGAACTACGAGCAGTACTTC.

The chain links TRBV11-2 to TRBJ2-5; D is possibly TRBD1 (5 bases). Per germline, CDR1 SGHAT and CDR2 FQNNGV. The V end lost 5 bases, the J end lost 4 bases, and 17 bases lay between the germline ends. CDR3 size: 15 residues. The CDR3 nucleotides read TGTGCCAGCAGCCAAACTGGGGCTAGTGGAGAGACCCAGTACTTC. It specifies CASSQTGASGETQYF.

The rearrangement joins TRBV6-2 or TRBV6-3 to TRBJ2-7; D uncertain. This CDR3 is 16 amino acids long. Trimming took 1 base from V and 5 from J, leaving 18 bases between them. Germline V gene data show CDR1 as MNHEY and CDR2 as SVGEGT. The CDR3 region has the DNA TGTGCCAGCAGTTACTTGCTTATGCCCACCCCGGACGAGCAGTACTTC. Translating gives CASSYLLMPTPDEQYF.

The chain has TRBV6-2 or TRBV6-3 and TRBJ2-7, with 14 bases that match TRBD2. The trim removed 5 bases at V and 2 bases at J, leaving 14 bases unmatched. The CDR3 has 19 residues. Germline V CDR1 and CDR2: MNHEY, SVGEGT. The CDR3 DNA reads as TGTGCCAGCAGTCCACGCGGACTAGCGGGAGGTCCTCACCCCTACGAGCAGTACTTC. Its translation: CASSPRGLAGGPHPYEQYF.

The V call is TRBV5-1, the J call TRBJ2-7, with 8 bases that match TRBD1. Germline V CDR1 and CDR2: SGHRS, YFSETQ. The junction had 12 bases not matched to a gene; V was cut back by 5 bases and J by 5 bases. The CDR3 totals 15 residues. The CDR3 DNA reads as TGCGCCAGCAGTCAGGACGGGACAGGCCCTAACGAGCAGTACTTC. It specifies CASSQDGTGPNEQYF.

The chain carries TRBV10-3 and TRBJ2-2; the match to TRBD2 covers 8 bases. The CDR3 contains 17 residues. CDR1 is ENHRY, CDR2 SYGVKD, per germline. Trimming removed 6 bases from V and 6 bases from J; junction bases left unmatched: 15. The DNA for the CDR3 is TGTGCCATCAGGGAAGACTTACTAGCGGAGGGACCCGGGGAGCTGTTTTTT. This gives the protein CAIREDLLAEGPGELFF.

The chain joins TRBV7-2 to TRBJ2-5; D gene unclear. Deletions cut 2 bases from V and 5 bases from J, with 18 bases between. The CDR3 length is 16 residues. The germline V gene has CDR1 SGHTA and CDR2 FQGNSA. The CDR3, as DNA: TGTGCCAGCAGCTTAAATAGCCGCCGGGTGATTGAGACCCAGTACTTC. Amino acids: CASSLNSRRVIETQYF.

V usage is TRBV3-1 (or the pseudogene TRBV3-2) and J usage is TRBJ1-2, with TRBD1 matching 7 bases. Losses at the gene ends were 4 bases for V and 7 bases for J; bases not matched to a gene: 3. The CDR3 spans 12 residues. Germline V gene data show CDR1 as LGHDT and CDR2 as YNNKEL (reference sequence). The CDR3, as DNA: TGTGCCAGCAGCCTAGGGACAGCTGGCTACACCTTC. It is translated as CASSLGTAGYTF.

J is TRBJ2-3 and V is TRBV7-2; D is undetermined. Germline V gene data show CDR1 as SGHTA and CDR2 as FQGNSA. The CDR3 runs to 14 residues. Trimming left V 4 bases short and J 0 bases short, with 8 bases between. The CDR3 is CASSSSPSTDTQYF. DNA of the CDR3: TGTGCCAGCAGCTCCTCCCCTAGCACAGATACGCAGTATTTT. Variable domain in full (rest from reference TRBV7-2 and TRBJ2-3): GAGVSQSPSNKVTEKGKDVELRCDPISGHTALYWYRQSLGQGLEFLIYFQGNSAPDKSGLPSDRFSAERTGGSVSTLTIQRTQQEDSAVYLCASSSSPSTDTQYFGPGTRLTVL.

This rearrangement joins TRBV27 to TRBJ2-7, with TRBD2 matching over 14 bases. V dropped 5 bases and J dropped 4; count of bases not matched to a gene: 10. This CDR3 is built from 17 residues. Germline CDR1 and CDR2: MNHEY and SMNVEV (reference sequence). This CDR3 is CASSRPGLAGVGYEQYF. The CDR3 DNA reads as TGTGCCAGCAGTAGACCGGGACTAGCGGGAGTGGGGTACGAGCAGTACTTC.

The genes are TRBV3-1 (or the pseudogene TRBV3-2) and TRBJ2-7; weak D call: TRBD1 (5 bases). Trimming removed 2 bases from V and 3 bases from J, with 8 bases in between. Germline loops: CDR1 LGHDT, CDR2 YNNKEL (reference sequence). The length of the CDR3 is 13 residues. The DNA for the CDR3 is TGTGCCAGCAGCCAACAGGGAATCTACGAGCAGTACTTC. Translation gives CASSQQGIYEQYF.

This clone has only one observation. The rearrangement joins TRBV5-1 to TRBJ2-5; 9 nucleotides align to TRBD1. J lost 5 bases, V lost 2 bases, and 13 bases had no gene match. CDR1 is SGHRS and CDR2 is YFSETQ in the germline V gene. The CDR3 is 17 residues long. The CDR3 DNA reads as TGCGCCAGCAGCTTACTTCCCGGGACAGGGAAGGAGGAGACCCAGTACTTC. Translating gives CASSLLPGTGKEETQYF.

This chain links TRBV11-2 with TRBJ2-7; the D gene is possibly TRBD2 (6 bases). V lost 5 bases and J 5 bases, leaving 22 bases between the germline ends. The CDR3 sequence is 16 residues long. The germline CDR1 and CDR2 sequences are SGHAT and FQNNGV. CDR3 sequence reads: CASSAVGSGLVDEQYF. The CDR3 bases are TGTGCCAGCAGCGCGGTTGGTAGCGGCCTCGTAGACGAGCAGTACTTC.